These 18 T cell receptor beta chains came from one sample sequenced in a study of T cell repertoires in cytomegalovirus infection. A single record per CDR3 protein comes from TCRdb applying MiXCR to the reads. This sample has 680,000 or so distinct CDR3 sequences, with around 31% found just once. These TCRs are of unknown antigen specificity. This material consisted of cultured PBMCs, taken from culture after CMV antigen stimulation. These receptors came from a human donor in good health (CMV status not recorded). Some clones in this sample may be carry-over from other donors' samples.

This clonotype has a single count. The chain joins TRBV7-2 to TRBJ2-2; TRBD2 matches 9 bases. This CDR3 region has 16 residues. In germline, CDR1 is SGHTA, CDR2 FQGNSA. Trimming removed 4 bases from V and 6 bases from J; junction bases left unmatched: 9. CDR3 DNA sequence: TGTGCCAGCAGCTCCGTTGCGGGGGGGCCCGCCGGGGAGCTGTTTTTT. It is translated as CASSSVAGGPAGELFF.

This clonotype has just a few counts. The genes are TRBV11-1 and TRBJ2-2; 11 bases are shared with TRBD1. There are 19 residues in the CDR3. The V gene end was trimmed by 4 bases and the J gene end by 3 bases; junction bases not matched to a gene: 13. Germline CDR1 and CDR2: SGHAT and FQDESV (reference sequence). CDR3 protein: CASSSRGRTGGADTGELFF. DNA for the CDR3: TGTGCCAGCAGCTCACGAGGGAGGACAGGGGGCGCAGACACCGGGGAGCTGTTTTTT.

The chain is built from TRBV10-3 and TRBJ1-3, with D possibly being TRBD1 (6 bases). CDR1 is ENHRY, CDR2 SYGVKD, per germline. V gave up 10 bases and J gave up 3 bases, with 16 bases separating them. The CDR3 spans 14 residues. The CDR3 nucleotides are TGTGCCACTTGCAGGGGAGGAAGTGGAAACACCATATATTTT. Its translation is CATCRGGSGNTIYF.

This chain connects TRBV4-1 to TRBJ1-3; 7 bases line up with TRBD1. The germline CDR1 and CDR2 sequences are MGHRA and YSYEKL. V was clipped by 0 bases and J by 0 bases; unmatched bases: 14. CDR3 length: 20 amino acids. The CDR3 region has the DNA TGCGCCAGCAGCCAAGATCCGGGACAGCTTAAAGACCTCTCTGGAAACACCATATATTTT. Its translation: CASSQDPGQLKDLSGNTIYF.

The chain links TRBV18 to TRBJ2-7; D unclear. CDR1 is KGHSH, CDR2 LQKENI, per germline. This CDR3 contains 16 residues. The germline V and J ends were trimmed by 2 bases and 2 bases, with 16 bases remaining between them. CDR3: CASSPELGKKAYEQYF. The CDR3 DNA reads as TGTGCCAGCTCACCAGAGTTGGGGAAGAAAGCCTACGAGCAGTACTTC. Full variable domain (remainder filled in from reference TRBV18 and TRBJ2-7): NAGVMQNPRHLVRRRGQEARLRCSPMKGHSHVYWYRQLPEEGLKFMVYLQKENIIDESGMPKERFSAEFPKEGPSILRIQQVVRGDSAAYFCASSPELGKKAYEQYFGPGTRLTVT.

This clonotype was observed at least ten times. One end of the junction fails to match germline, which may point to a read error. The V gene is TRBV2, the J gene TRBJ2-5, with a weak D call TRBD2 (6 bases). Germline V gene lookup returns CDR1 SNHLY and CDR2 FYNNEI. CDR3 length: 9 residues. In DNA, the CDR3 is TGTGCCAGCGGAGGGACGATAACCTTC. It translates to CASGGTITF.

This clonotype has just a few counts. This rearrangement joins TRBV2 to TRBJ1-2, with D unclear. Trimming pared 4 bases from V and 2 bases from J, leaving 5 bases between. CDR3 size: 12 residues. The germline V gene encodes CDR1 SNHLY and CDR2 FYNNEI. CDR3 region: CASSVGNYGYTF. DNA for the CDR3: TGTGCCAGCAGTGTTGGCAACTATGGCTACACCTTC.

V usage is TRBV5-4 and J usage is TRBJ1-2; 7 bases are shared with TRBD1. Germline CDR1 reads SGHNT; CDR2 reads YYREEE (reference sequence). CDR3 size: 15 residues. Germline trimming cut 4 bases from V and 6 bases from J; bases unmatched to any gene: 12. Here the CDR3 DNA reads TGTGCCAGCAGCCCTACACCGACAGGGAATAATGGCTACACCTTC. This translates into CASSPTPTGNNGYTF.

The CDR3 reads CASSQGDGGQPQHF. Here the CDR3 DNA reads TGTGCCAGCAGCCAGGGGGACGGTGGACAGCCCCAGCATTTT. The chain has TRBV9 and TRBJ1-5; TRBD1 matches 7 bases. V was pared by 4 bases and J by 7 bases, with 8 bases of the junction left unmatched. CDR1 and CDR2 (germline): SGDLS, YYNGEE. CDR3 length equals 14 residues.

A few counts support this clonotype. The chain has TRBV2 and TRBJ2-1, with D uncertain. Per germline, CDR1 SNHLY and CDR2 FYNNEI. There are 12 residues in the CDR3. V was clipped by 6 bases and J by 8 bases, with 11 bases between them. Written as DNA, the CDR3 is TGTGCCAGCAGGGACCTATGGGATGAGCAGTTCTTC. Protein sequence: CASRDLWDEQFF.

The chain has TRBV4-3 and TRBJ2-3; D may be TRBD2 (6 bases). V was clipped by 4 bases and J by 6 bases, with 11 bases between them. This CDR3 has 13 residues. Germline V gives CDR1 LGHNA, CDR2 YSLEER. The CDR3 region has the DNA TGCGCCAGCAGCCCGGGACTTCGTGATACGCAGTATTTT. Its protein product is CASSPGLRDTQYF.

This clonotype was picked up a small number of times. The rearrangement uses TRBV10-3 and TRBJ2-7; D unresolved. Trimming left V 4 bases short and J 3 bases short, with 10 bases between. The CDR3 has 13 amino acids. Germline-derived CDR1 and CDR2 are ENHRY and SYGVKD. The CDR3 region is CAISVKGGYEQYF. CDR3 bases: TGTGCCATCAGTGTAAAAGGTGGCTACGAGCAGTACTTC.

V gene TRBV20-1 combines with J gene TRBJ1-3; a weak D match, TRBD1 (5 bases). Looked up from germline, CDR1 is DFQATT and CDR2 is SNEGSKA (reference sequence). V gave up 3 bases and J gave up 3 bases, with 12 bases separating them. This CDR3 has 14 amino acids. CDR3 DNA sequence: TGCAGTGCTAGGGACACGGCATTTGGAAACACCATATATTTT. Translating it yields CSARDTAFGNTIYF.

This sequence joins TRBV2 and TRBJ2-7; D possibly corresponds to TRBD1 (5 bases). There are 15 residues in the CDR3. V lost 6 bases to trimming and J lost 2 bases, with 17 bases between them. Looked up from germline, CDR1 is SNHLY and CDR2 is FYNNEI. CDR3 protein: CASRSVRGRPYEQYF. The CDR3 DNA reads TGTGCCAGCAGGTCGGTTAGGGGCCGTCCCTACGAGCAGTACTTC.

This clonotype was seen a handful of times. The CDR3 DNA reads TGTGCCAGCAGCTTAGGGCCAGCGGGATACACAGATACGCAGTATTTT. This gives the protein CASSLGPAGYTDTQYF. The chain employs TRBV7-6 and TRBJ2-3; TRBD2 agrees at 7 bases. V shed 1 base, J shed 2 bases, and the junction held 6 bases outside the gene matches. The CDR3 length is 16 residues. In germline, CDR1 is SGHVS, CDR2 FNYEAQ.

The table lists this clonotype with a few counts. This rearrangement joins TRBV4-1 to TRBJ1-6; tentatively, D is TRBD1 (5 bases). This CDR3 is 16 amino acids long. Between the trimmed V and J ends, which lost 4 bases and 7 bases, there was a span of 17 bases. The V gene's germline CDR1 is MGHRA and CDR2 YSYEKL. CDR3 nucleotide sequence: TGCGCCAGCAGCCCGTCTATCACAGGTCTGAATTCACCCCTCCACTTT. The encoded protein is CASSPSITGLNSPLHF.

The chain has TRBV6-1 and TRBJ2-1; the D is unclear. Deletions cut 4 bases from V and 0 bases from J, with 10 bases between. This CDR3 is 15 amino acids long. Germline CDR1 MNHNS, CDR2 SASEGT. CDR3 loop: CASSGTKGSYNEQFF. The CDR3 DNA reads as TGTGCCAGCAGTGGGACGAAGGGCTCCTACAATGAGCAGTTCTTC.

The J gene is TRBJ2-7, the V gene TRBV28; possibly TRBD1 or TRBD2 for D (6 bases each). This CDR3 has 15 residues. V lost 4 bases, J lost 3 bases, and 16 bases lay in between. CDR1 and CDR2 from the germline V gene are MDHEN and SYDVKM. CDR3 in amino acids: CASSSTGGTRYEQYF. CDR3 nucleotide sequence: TGTGCCAGCAGTTCTACCGGAGGGACACGCTACGAGCAGTACTTC.